This T cell receptor beta chain is from a study of blood T cell repertoires in COVID-19. Some clones are missing from TCRdb's copy, which holds only in-frame ones; the method was immunoSEQ multiplex PCR. Of about 38,000 clones listed, around four fifths are singletons. The V end lost 5 bases, the J end lost 0 bases, and 7 bases lay between the germline ends. This CDR3 contains 13 residues. The germline V gene encodes CDR1 LNHDA and CDR2 SQIVND (reference sequence). The chain employs TRBV19 and TRBJ1-1, with D unclear. This TCR was recovered from a man aged 50-60 years with active COVID-19. Sequenced input: peripheral blood. The CDR3 region has the DNA TGTGCCAGTAGTGAGGGAGTGAACACTGAAGCTTTCTTT. Residues: CASSEGVNTEAFF.